Below, one TCR beta chain is given with its context. Its antigen is not known. This sample stems from a study of T cell responses to AZD1222 COVID-19 vaccine. Study-level results: Increased Spike-specific TCR breadth and depth were observed after two AZD1222 doses. Nearly half of spike-specific TCRs reportedly target unmutated variant regions. Seropositive AZD1222 recipients at baseline numbered only 5 or 6.

Sequencing was performed with immunoSEQ multiplex PCR; in TCRdb, only in-frame clones are kept and a portion is missing. The data hold around 130,000 clones, with around nine tenths observed a single time. The CDR3 runs 11 residues. With 7 bases removed from V and 8 bases from J, the gap between germline ends came to 12 bases. Germline V gives CDR1 SQVTM, CDR2 ANQGSEA. Investigators merged groups given second doses at roughly 4 or roughly 12 weeks. V is TRBV29-1 and J is TRBJ1-3; D is uncertain. The sample was peripheral blood, taken 28 days after the second AZD1222 dose. The sequence was collected from an adult who received the AZD1222 COVID-19 vaccine. The CDR3 region has the DNA TGCAGCGCCAAAGAAGGAGACACCATATATTTT. Translation: CSAKEGDTIYF.